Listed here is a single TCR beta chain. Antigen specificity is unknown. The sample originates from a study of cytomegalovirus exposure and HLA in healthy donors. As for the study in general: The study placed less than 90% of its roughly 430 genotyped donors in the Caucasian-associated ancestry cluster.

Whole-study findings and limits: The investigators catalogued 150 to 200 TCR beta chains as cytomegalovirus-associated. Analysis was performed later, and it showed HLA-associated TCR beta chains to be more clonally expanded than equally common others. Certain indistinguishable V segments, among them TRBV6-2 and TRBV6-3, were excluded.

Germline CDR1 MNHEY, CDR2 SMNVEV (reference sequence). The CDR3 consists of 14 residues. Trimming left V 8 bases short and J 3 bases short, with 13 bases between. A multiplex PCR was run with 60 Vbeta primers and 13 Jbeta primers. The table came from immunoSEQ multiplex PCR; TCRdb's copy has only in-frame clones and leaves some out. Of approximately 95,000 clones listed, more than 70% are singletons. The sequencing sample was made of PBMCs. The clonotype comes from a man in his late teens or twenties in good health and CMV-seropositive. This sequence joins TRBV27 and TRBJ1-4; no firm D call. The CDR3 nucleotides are TGTGCCAGCGCTAGCCTAAACTCTAATGAAAAACTGTTTTTT. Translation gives CASASLNSNEKLFF.